The 26 T cell receptor beta chains listed next were all sequenced from one sample in a study of blood T cell repertoires in COVID-19. The assay was immunoSEQ multiplex PCR, and TCRdb's table has in-frame clones only and misses some. The sample has fewer than 55,000 clones, about 81% seen once; the top ten hold 13% to 15%. Material: peripheral blood. All receptors come from a human donor with acute or convalescent COVID-19. The donor label of this sample is uncertain.

The CDR3 DNA reads as TGCGCCAGCAGCTCGGTTGTGGGGGCGCAGGCAGATACGCAGTATTTT. Its protein product is CASSSVVGAQADTQYF. The genes are TRBV5-1 and TRBJ2-3; D might be TRBD1 (6 bases). This CDR3 is 16 amino acids long. The germline CDR1 and CDR2 sequences are SGHRS and YFSETQ. V was trimmed by 3 bases and J by 4 bases, leaving 18 bases between them.

In DNA form, the CDR3 reads TGTGCCAGCAGTTACTGGGAGGGAGAGGGTACGCAGTATTTT. The encoded protein is CASSYWEGEGTQYF. The chain carries TRBV6-6 and TRBJ2-3, with TRBD2 matching over 7 bases. The V gene's germline CDR1 is MNHNY and CDR2 SVGAGI (reference sequence). Trimming cost V 1 base and J 8 bases; bases outside gene matches: 6. This CDR3 has 14 amino acids.

The chain carries TRBV24-1 and TRBJ2-7; no clear D gene. The germline V gene encodes CDR1 KGHDR and CDR2 SFDVKD. V dropped 2 bases and J dropped 0 bases, with 22 bases sitting between them. This CDR3 contains 19 residues. CDR3 nucleotide sequence: TGTGCCACCAGTGATTCTCCCCCTAGTGAGGAGCCGAGCTCCTACGAGCAGTACTTC. It translates to CATSDSPPSEEPSSYEQYF.

V is TRBV4-1 and J is TRBJ1-2; no reliable D call. The CDR3 totals 14 residues. CDR1 is MGHRA and CDR2 is YSYEKL in the germline V gene. V was trimmed by 3 bases and J by 6 bases, leaving 14 bases between them. The CDR3 sequence is CASSHARAGNGYTF. CDR3 nucleotides: TGCGCCAGCAGCCACGCAAGGGCGGGGAATGGCTACACCTTC.

This sequence joins TRBV7-6 and TRBJ1-3; D not resolved. The V end lost 2 bases, the J end lost 0 bases, and 14 bases lay between the germline ends. In germline, CDR1 is SGHVS, CDR2 FNYEAQ. This CDR3 region has 17 residues. CDR3 amino acids: CASSLSPAGGSGNTIYF. DNA for the CDR3: TGTGCCAGCAGCTTAAGTCCCGCAGGAGGCTCTGGAAACACCATATATTTT.

The V call is TRBV12-3 or TRBV12-4, the J call TRBJ1-2; D call uncertain. Trimming left V 6 bases short and J 2 bases short, with 10 bases between. This CDR3 is built from 13 residues. The CDR3 here is CASSTTKNYGYTF. The CDR3 DNA sequence: TGTGCCAGCAGCACGACAAAGAACTATGGCTACACCTTC.

The genes are TRBV5-5 and TRBJ1-2, with 7 bases that match TRBD1. Germline V gene lookup returns CDR1 SGHKS and CDR2 YYEKEE (reference sequence). This CDR3 contains 14 residues. V shed 0 bases and J 10 bases; nucleotides not matched to a gene: 9. CDR3 sequence reads: CASSLAKDRLYYTF. As DNA, the CDR3 is TGTGCCAGCAGCTTGGCCAAGGACAGGCTTTACTACACCTTC. The variable domain in full, completed from reference TRBV5-5 and TRBJ1-2, reads DAGVTQSPTHLIKTRGQQVTLRCSPISGHKSVSWYQQVLGQGPQFIFQYYEKEERGRGNFPDRFSARQFPNYSSELNVNALLLGDSALYLCASSLAKDRLYYTFGSGTRLTVV.

V gene TRBV9 combines with J gene TRBJ2-3; 8 positions agree with TRBD2. V trimming: 4 bases; J trimming: 4 bases; junction bases outside the gene matches: 8. Per germline, CDR1 SGDLS and CDR2 YYNGEE. CDR3 length: 15 residues. The CDR3 protein is CASSPRGLAPDTQYF. CDR3 in DNA: TGTGCCAGCAGCCCCAGAGGACTAGCCCCAGATACGCAGTATTTT.

This chain joins TRBV12-3 or TRBV12-4 and TRBJ1-2; D is unclear. The CDR3 has 12 residues. The V end lost 4 bases, the J end lost 8 bases, and 11 bases lay between the germline ends. The CDR3 spells CASSSPTGGYTF. The CDR3 DNA sequence: TGTGCCAGCAGTTCCCCTACGGGAGGCTACACCTTC.

CDR3 sequence: CASSGPGTGTNIQYF. DNA of the CDR3: TGCGCCAGCAGCGGCCCCGGGACAGGGACCAACATTCAGTACTTC. The J gene is TRBJ2-4, the V gene TRBV5-1; 9 bases line up with TRBD1. There are 15 residues in the CDR3. Germline V gene data show CDR1 as SGHRS and CDR2 as YFSETQ. J lost 7 bases, V lost 4 bases, and 9 bases had no gene match.

The chain recombines TRBV19 with TRBJ1-2; D perhaps matches TRBD1 (6 bases). V lost 7 bases, J lost 4 bases, and 16 bases lay in between. The germline CDR1 and CDR2 sequences are LNHDA and SQIVND (reference sequence). This CDR3 spans 14 amino acids. This CDR3 reads CASTPQGGFYGYTF. The CDR3 bases are TGTGCCAGTACCCCACAGGGAGGGTTCTATGGCTACACCTTC.

The rearrangement joins TRBV4-3 to TRBJ2-3, with a possible D match to TRBD1 (5 bases). V shed 0 bases and J shed 3 bases, with 10 bases lying between them. CDR1 and CDR2 (germline): LGHNA, YSLEER. This CDR3 contains 15 residues. CDR3 sequence reads: CASSQETGLTDTQYF. CDR3 coding DNA: TGCGCCAGCAGCCAAGAAACAGGATTGACAGATACGCAGTATTTT.

In its sample, this clone was seen a few times. This chain links TRBV19 with TRBJ1-2; D is perhaps TRBD1 (6 bases). The ends were cut back, 6 bases at V and 5 bases at J, with 22 bases in the middle. Germline-derived CDR1 and CDR2 are LNHDA and SQIVND (reference sequence). The CDR3 is 16 amino acids. CDR3 DNA: TGTGCCAGTAGGGAGGACAGAAAAGGAGACGCGTATGGCTACACCTTC. Translated: CASREDRKGDAYGYTF.

The V call is TRBV19, the J call TRBJ1-5; 10 bases align to TRBD1. Germline V lookup: CDR1 LNHDA, CDR2 SQIVND (reference sequence). The CDR3 is 14 amino acids. Unmatched junction bases numbered 3, after V lost 4 bases and J lost 6 bases. The CDR3 protein is CASSTTGGGQPQHF. The CDR3 DNA follows: TGTGCCAGTAGTACGACAGGGGGCGGTCAGCCCCAGCATTTT.

The chain employs TRBV2 and TRBJ2-1, with 9 nucleotides matching TRBD2. With 5 bases clipped from V and 3 bases from J, the junction kept 8 bases outside the gene matches. CDR1 SNHLY and CDR2 FYNNEI come from the germline V gene. The CDR3 totals 16 residues. The CDR3 protein is CASSPQGLANYNEQFF. The CDR3 DNA sequence: TGTGCCAGCAGTCCTCAGGGACTAGCTAACTACAATGAGCAGTTCTTC.

The gene calls are TRBV21-1 and TRBJ1-3; whether TRBD1, the table's D call, matches the DNA was not checked. TRBV21-1 is given as a pseudogene. CDR3 length: 12 residues. CDR3 protein: CKGGAIGNTIYF. The CDR3 coding sequence is TGTAAAGGTGGGGCAATTGGAAACACCATATATTTT.

This rearrangement joins TRBV28 to TRBJ2-1; D unclear. The CDR3 has 17 amino acids. Trimming cost V 5 bases and J 1 base, with 18 bases left between them. The germline CDR1 and CDR2 sequences are MDHEN and SYDVKM. DNA for the CDR3: TGTGCCAGCAGTCTTCCGTACTACTCCGCATCCTACAATGAGCAGTTCTTC. Translation gives CASSLPYYSASYNEQFF.

The chain links TRBV7-2 to TRBJ2-7; TRBD2 aligns across 8 bases. The CDR3 contains 15 residues. In germline, CDR1 is SGHTA, CDR2 FQGNSA. V shed 9 bases and J 0 bases; nucleotides not matched to a gene: 10. The CDR3 spells CASQVSAGASYEQYF. The CDR3 DNA sequence: TGTGCCAGTCAGGTATCAGCGGGGGCCTCCTACGAGCAGTACTTC.

The chain uses TRBV18 and TRBJ2-2; 9 nucleotides match TRBD1. The CDR3 is made up of 15 amino acids. Trimming took 3 bases from V and 3 from J; bases not matched to a gene: 2. Germline values: CDR1 KGHSH, CDR2 LQKENI. CDR3 in amino acids: CASSPRTGDTGELFF. CDR3 DNA sequence: TGTGCCAGCTCACCCAGGACAGGGGACACCGGGGAGCTGTTTTTT.

The sample holds one count of this clone. The V gene is TRBV5-6, the J gene TRBJ2-7; D unresolved. V lost 0 bases and J 12 bases, leaving 13 bases between the germline ends. CDR3 length: 12 residues. The germline CDR1 and CDR2 sequences are SGHDT and YYEEEE. The chain's CDR3 is CASSLGAGFSYF. The CDR3, as DNA: TGTGCCAGCAGCTTGGGTGCAGGCTTTTCGTACTTC.

The chain couples TRBV5-6 to TRBJ2-7, with D possibly matching TRBD1 (6 bases). Trimming removed 4 bases from V and 1 base from J, with 15 bases in between. Germline V gene sequence: CDR1 SGHDT, CDR2 YYEEEE. The CDR3 extends over 15 amino acids. In nucleotides, the CDR3 is TGTGCCAGCAGCCAGGCCCTGACAGGATCCTACGAGCAGTACTTC. This encodes CASSQALTGSYEQYF.

The rearrangement joins TRBV10-3 to TRBJ2-1, with 12 bases that match TRBD1. CDR3 length: 15 amino acids. V was pared by 4 bases and J by 8 bases, with 6 bases of the junction left unmatched. Germline loops: CDR1 ENHRY, CDR2 SYGVKD. The CDR3 region has the DNA TGTGCCATCAGTGTAGGGACAGGGGGCTCGGATGAGCAGTTCTTC. This codes for CAISVGTGGSDEQFF.

The chain joins TRBV4-2 to TRBJ2-7, with D possibly being TRBD1 (7 bases). The CDR3 has 16 amino acids. CDR1 LGHNA and CDR2 YNFKEQ come from the germline V gene. V lost 4 bases and J 0 bases, leaving 16 bases between the germline ends. The CDR3 DNA is TGTGCCAGCAGCCTACGGGGGACAGCAGGCTCCTACGAGCAGTACTTC. It specifies CASSLRGTAGSYEQYF.

This chain connects TRBV7-6 to TRBJ1-2; 7 bases align to TRBD1. There are 14 residues in the CDR3. The germline V gene encodes CDR1 SGHVS and CDR2 FNYEAQ. The junction had 7 bases not matched to a gene; V was cut back by 5 bases and J by 4 bases. CDR3 region: CASSPPGGGYGYTF. The CDR3 nucleotides read TGTGCCAGCAGCCCCCCAGGGGGTGGCTATGGCTACACCTTC.

The genes are TRBV5-1 and TRBJ2-1; D uncertain. CDR3 size: 12 residues. Trimming took off 5 bases at V and 8 bases at J, with 11 bases between the two ends. Germline CDR1 is SGHRS and CDR2 is YFSETQ. The chain's CDR3 is CASRSEGDEQFF. CDR3 in DNA: TGCGCCAGCAGGAGTGAAGGAGATGAGCAGTTCTTC.

This clone was seen a single time. The chain uses TRBV7-6 and TRBJ2-1; TRBD2 agrees at 9 bases. The trim removed 3 bases at V and 0 bases at J, leaving 3 bases unmatched. Germline V gene sequence: CDR1 SGHVS, CDR2 FNYEAQ. The CDR3 runs 16 residues. The CDR3 DNA reads as TGTGCCAGCAGCTTCCGACTAGCGGACTCCTACAATGAGCAGTTCTTC. Its translation is CASSFRLADSYNEQFF.